The sequence of this T cell receptor beta chain was determined in a study of post-analysis software for immune sequencing data. Study summary: The disease courses spanned relapsing-remitting, secondary progressive and progressive-relapsing forms of multiple sclerosis.

For this clonotype: Its antigen is still unknown.

Notes on the study in general: Controls had significantly higher normalized Chao1 diversity than multiple sclerosis patients. In patients, about five TRBV segments were more frequent than in controls, with TRBV5-6, TRBV5-1 and TRBV20-1 among them. Under F measure analysis, samples from one preparation batch co-clustered strongly.

The CDR3 has 17 amino acids. CDR1 and CDR2 from the germline V gene are SGHRS and YFSETQ. Germline trimming cut 3 bases from V and 0 bases from J; bases unmatched to any gene: 7. Built from TCR beta cDNA, the libraries had unique molecular identifiers in them. Around 500,000 cDNA molecules were obtained per 1 to 10 million input T cells. MiXCR was run by TCRdb on the PCR reads, yielding one entry per CDR3 protein. The data show hundreds of thousands of distinct CDR3 sequences, 53% seen once. The sequence derives from a girl between 10 and 17 years old with multiple sclerosis. J is TRBJ2-5 and V is TRBV5-1; TRBD2 matches 11 bases. The sequenced sample was blood. The CDR3 region has the DNA TGCGCCAGCAGCTCCTTACTAGCGGGGGCGTACCAAGAGACCCAGTACTTC. The encoded protein is CASSSLLAGAYQETQYF.